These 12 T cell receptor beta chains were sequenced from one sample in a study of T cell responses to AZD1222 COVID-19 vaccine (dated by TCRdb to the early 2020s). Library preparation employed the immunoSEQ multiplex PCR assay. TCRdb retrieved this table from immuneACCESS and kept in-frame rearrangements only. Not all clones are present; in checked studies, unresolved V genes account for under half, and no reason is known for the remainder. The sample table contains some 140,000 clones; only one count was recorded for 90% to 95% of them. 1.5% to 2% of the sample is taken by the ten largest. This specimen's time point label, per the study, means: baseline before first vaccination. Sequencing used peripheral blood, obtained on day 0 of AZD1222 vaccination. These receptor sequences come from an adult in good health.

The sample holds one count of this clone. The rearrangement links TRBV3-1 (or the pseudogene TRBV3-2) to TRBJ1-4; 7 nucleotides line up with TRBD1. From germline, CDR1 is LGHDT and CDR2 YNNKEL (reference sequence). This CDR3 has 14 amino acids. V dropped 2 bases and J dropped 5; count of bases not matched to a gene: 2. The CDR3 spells CASSQKTGNEKLFF. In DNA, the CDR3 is TGTGCCAGCAGCCAAAAGACAGGGAATGAAAAACTGTTTTTT.

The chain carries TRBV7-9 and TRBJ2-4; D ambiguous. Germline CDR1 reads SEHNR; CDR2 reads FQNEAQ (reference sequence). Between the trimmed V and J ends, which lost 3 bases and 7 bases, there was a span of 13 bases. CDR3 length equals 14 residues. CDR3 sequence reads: CASSFADRLNIQYF. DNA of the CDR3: TGTGCCAGCAGCTTTGCGGATAGGCTGAACATTCAGTACTTC.

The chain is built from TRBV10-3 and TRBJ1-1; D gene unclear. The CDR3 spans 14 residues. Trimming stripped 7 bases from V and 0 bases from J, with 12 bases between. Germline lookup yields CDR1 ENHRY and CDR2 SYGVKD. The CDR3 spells CAITKGLLNTEAFF. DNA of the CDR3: TGTGCCATCACCAAAGGGCTGTTGAACACTGAAGCTTTCTTT.

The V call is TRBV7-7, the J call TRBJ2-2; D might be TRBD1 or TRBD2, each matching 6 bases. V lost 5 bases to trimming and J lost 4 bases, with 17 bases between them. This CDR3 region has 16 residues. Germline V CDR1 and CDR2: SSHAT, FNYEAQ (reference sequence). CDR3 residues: CASSPESGASTGELFF. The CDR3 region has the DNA TGTGCCAGCAGCCCTGAGTCGGGGGCGAGCACCGGGGAGCTGTTTTTT.

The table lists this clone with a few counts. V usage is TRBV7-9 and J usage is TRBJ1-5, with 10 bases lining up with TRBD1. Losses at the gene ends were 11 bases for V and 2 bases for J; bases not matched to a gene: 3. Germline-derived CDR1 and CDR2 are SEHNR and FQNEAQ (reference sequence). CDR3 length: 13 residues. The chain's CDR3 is CAGGTGGNQPQHF. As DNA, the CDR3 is TGTGCCGGGGGGACAGGGGGCAATCAGCCCCAGCATTTT.

The CDR3 here is CASMEGAVSTEAFF. DNA of the CDR3: TGTGCCAGTATGGAGGGGGCGGTGAGCACTGAAGCTTTCTTT. The rearrangement uses TRBV19 and TRBJ1-1, with 7 bases aligning to TRBD1. In germline, CDR1 is LNHDA, CDR2 SQIVND (reference sequence). V lost 7 bases, J lost 4 bases, and 9 bases stayed unmatched. CDR3 size: 14 residues.

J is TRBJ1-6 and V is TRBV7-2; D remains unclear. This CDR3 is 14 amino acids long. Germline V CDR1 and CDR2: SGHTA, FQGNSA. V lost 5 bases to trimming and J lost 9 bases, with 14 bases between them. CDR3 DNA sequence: TGTGCCAGCAGCCTACAGCCCGACGCTTCACCCCTCCACTTT. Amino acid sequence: CASSLQPDASPLHF.

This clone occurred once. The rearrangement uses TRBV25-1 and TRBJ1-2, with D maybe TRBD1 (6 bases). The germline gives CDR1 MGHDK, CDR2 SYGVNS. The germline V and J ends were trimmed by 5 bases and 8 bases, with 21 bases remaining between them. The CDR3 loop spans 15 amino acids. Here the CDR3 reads CASSTGFTQQEGYTF. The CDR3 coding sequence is TGTGCCAGCAGTACAGGGTTCACACAACAAGAAGGCTACACCTTC.

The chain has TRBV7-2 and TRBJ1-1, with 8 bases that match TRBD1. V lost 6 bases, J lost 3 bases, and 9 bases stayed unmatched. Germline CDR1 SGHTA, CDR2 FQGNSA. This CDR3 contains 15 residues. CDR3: CASRPTGGGDTEAFF. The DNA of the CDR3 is TGTGCCAGCAGACCAACAGGGGGAGGGGACACTGAAGCTTTCTTT.

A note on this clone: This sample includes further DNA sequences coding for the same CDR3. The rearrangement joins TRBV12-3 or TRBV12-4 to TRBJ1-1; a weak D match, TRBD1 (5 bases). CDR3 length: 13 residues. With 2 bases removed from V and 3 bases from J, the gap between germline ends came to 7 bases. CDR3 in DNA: TGTGCCAGCAGTTTAAAAGGGGACACTGAAGCTTTCTTT. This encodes CASSLKGDTEAFF.

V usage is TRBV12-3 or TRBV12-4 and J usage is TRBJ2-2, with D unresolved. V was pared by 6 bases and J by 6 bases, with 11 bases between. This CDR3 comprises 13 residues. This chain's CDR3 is CASRSRTAGELFF. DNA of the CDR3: TGTGCCAGCAGGAGTAGGACGGCCGGGGAGCTGTTTTTT.

The CDR3 sequence is CASRSGQGGNQPQHF. The CDR3, as DNA: TGTGCCAGTAGATCCGGACAGGGGGGGAATCAGCCCCAGCATTTT. J is TRBJ1-5 and V is TRBV19, with TRBD1 matching over 10 bases. This CDR3 comprises 15 residues. Germline V CDR1 and CDR2: LNHDA, SQIVND (reference sequence). V shed 6 bases, J shed 4 bases, and the junction held 6 bases outside the gene matches.